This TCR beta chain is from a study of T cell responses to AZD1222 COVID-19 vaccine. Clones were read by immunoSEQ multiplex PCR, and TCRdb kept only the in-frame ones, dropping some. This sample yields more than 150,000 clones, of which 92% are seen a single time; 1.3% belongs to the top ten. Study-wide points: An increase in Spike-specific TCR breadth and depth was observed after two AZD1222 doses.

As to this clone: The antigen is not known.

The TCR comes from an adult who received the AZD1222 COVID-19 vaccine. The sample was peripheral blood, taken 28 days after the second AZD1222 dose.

The CDR3 DNA reads as TGTGCCAGCAGCCCCGTGGGGGGTTCTCCCTACGAGCAGTACTTC. This encodes CASSPVGGSPYEQYF. The genes are TRBV27 and TRBJ2-7; maybe TRBD2 (6 bases). Trimming stripped 6 bases from V and 2 bases from J, with 17 bases between. Germline V gene lookup returns CDR1 MNHEY and CDR2 SMNVEV (reference sequence). This CDR3 is built from 15 residues.